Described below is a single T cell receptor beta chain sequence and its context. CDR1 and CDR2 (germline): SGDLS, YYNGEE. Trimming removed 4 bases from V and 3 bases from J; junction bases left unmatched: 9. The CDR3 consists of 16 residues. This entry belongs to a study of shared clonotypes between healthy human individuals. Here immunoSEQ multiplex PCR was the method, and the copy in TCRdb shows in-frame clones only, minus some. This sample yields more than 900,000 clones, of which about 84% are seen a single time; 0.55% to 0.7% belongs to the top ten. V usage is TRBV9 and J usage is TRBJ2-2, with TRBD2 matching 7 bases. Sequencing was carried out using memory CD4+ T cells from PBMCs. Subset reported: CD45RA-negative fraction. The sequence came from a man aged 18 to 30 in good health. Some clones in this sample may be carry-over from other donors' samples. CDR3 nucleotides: TGTGCCAGCAGCCCAAAGGGAGGGAGTCACACCGGGGAGCTGTTTTTT. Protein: CASSPKGGSHTGELFF.